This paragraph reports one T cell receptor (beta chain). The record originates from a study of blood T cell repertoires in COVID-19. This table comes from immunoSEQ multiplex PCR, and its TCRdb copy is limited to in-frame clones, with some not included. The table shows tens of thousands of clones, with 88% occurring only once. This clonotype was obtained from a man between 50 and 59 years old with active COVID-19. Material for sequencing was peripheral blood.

In DNA, the CDR3 is TGTGCCAGCAGCGTTTCCGCCAGGGTGGCGAGGAATGAAAAACTGTTTTTT. It codes for CASSVSARVARNEKLFF. The rearrangement links TRBV9 to TRBJ1-4; TRBD1 is a possible D gene (5 bases). V lost 2 bases and J lost 5, with 19 bases in between. The germline V gene encodes CDR1 SGDLS and CDR2 YYNGEE. CDR3 size: 17 residues.